Described below is a single T cell receptor beta chain sequence and its context. Its antigen is currently unknown. Germline CDR1 and CDR2: DFQATT and SNEGSKA (reference sequence). V shed 7 bases and J 3 bases; nucleotides not matched to a gene: 8. This CDR3 contains 14 residues. The data stem from a study of T-cell memory formation after mild COVID-19. Study results and limitations: Specificity for SARS-CoV-2 was not confirmed among the second-wave clones peaking on day 37. Those CD4+ clones that contracted were mainly in CM and EM (CD8+ ones in EMRA). From day 15 to 85, contracting clones were balanced between CD4 and CD8, whereas later expanders leaned toward CD4+.

MiXCR, applied by TCRdb to the 5' RACE reads, yields one record per CDR3 protein. The sample yields about 200,000 distinct CDR3 sequences, around 8.8% seen once. The chain combines TRBV20-1 with TRBJ1-5; 8 nucleotides match TRBD1. The receptor's source is a young man who had mild COVID-19 (a few samples of this study predate the infection). Cell type and time point are not known. Material: PBMCs or a T cell subset sorted from them (not recorded which). For the CDR3, the DNA is TGCAGTGTCGCGACAGGGGAGAACAATCAGCCCCAGCATTTT. Protein product: CSVATGENNQPQHF.